Listed below are T cell receptor beta chains from one sample, sequenced in a study of siplizumab effects on memory and regulatory T cells. This table comes from immunoSEQ multiplex PCR, and its TCRdb copy is limited to in-frame clones, with some not included. This table has over 60,000 clones, roughly 89% appearing once. The specimen sequenced was CD8+ T cells sorted from blood. These receptors originate from a human donor in good health. CDR3s include the opening cysteine and the closing phenylalanine or tryptophan. The D gene is left open where the match is weak. Clone size appears in some rows only: once, few, many, or a class for an expanded clone.

CDR3 protein: CASSLVSWSYNEQFF
CDR3 DNA: TGTGCCAGCAGCTTAGTCTCCTGGTCCTACAATGAGCAGTTCTTC
V gene: TRBV7-8
CDR3 length: 15
clone size: NA
J gene: TRBJ2-1
D gene: NA

CDR3 protein: CASSDSPQGAGTQYF
CDR3 DNA: TGTGCCAGCAGTGACTCCCCACAGGGGGCAGGTACGCAGTATTTT
V gene: TRBV6-4
CDR3 length: 15
clone size: NA
J gene: TRBJ2-3
D gene: TRBD1

CDR3 protein: CSAWLGAGGPWNTQYF
CDR3 DNA: TGCAGCGCTTGGCTAGGGGCGGGAGGGCCTTGGAATACGCAGTATTTT
V gene: TRBV29-1
CDR3 length: 16
clone size: NA
J gene: TRBJ2-3
D gene: TRBD2

CDR3 protein: CASSQAPGLAGEAYNEQFF
CDR3 DNA: TGCGCCAGCAGCCAAGCCCCGGGACTAGCGGGAGAAGCATACAATGAGCAGTTCTTC
V gene: TRBV4-1
CDR3 length: 19
clone size: once
J gene: TRBJ2-1
D gene: TRBD2

CDR3 protein: CAINRDREVGNTIYF
CDR3 DNA: TGTGCCATAAACCGGGACAGGGAGGTTGGAAACACCATATATTTT
V gene: TRBV10-3
CDR3 length: 15
clone size: NA
J gene: TRBJ1-3
D gene: TRBD1

CDR3 protein: CASSNHRGTEAFF
CDR3 DNA: TGTGCCAGCAGTAATCACAGGGGCACTGAAGCTTTCTTT
V gene: TRBV25-1
CDR3 length: 13
clone size: NA
J gene: TRBJ1-1
D gene: TRBD1

CDR3 protein: CASSARQVVNYGYTF
CDR3 DNA: TGTGCCAGCAGCGCCCGACAGGTCGTTAACTATGGCTACACCTTC
V gene: TRBV7-9
CDR3 length: 15
clone size: NA
J gene: TRBJ1-2
D gene: NA

CDR3 protein: CAWSPLAGRDEQYF
CDR3 DNA: TGTGCCTGGAGCCCACTAGCGGGACGGGACGAGCAGTACTTC
V gene: TRBV30
CDR3 length: 14
clone size: NA
J gene: TRBJ2-7
D gene: TRBD2

CDR3 protein: CASSLIGSGYRATPNEQFF
CDR3 DNA: TGTGCCAGCAGTTTAATCGGGTCCGGGTACCGAGCAACCCCCAATGAGCAGTTCTTC
V gene: TRBV27
CDR3 length: 19
clone size: NA
J gene: TRBJ2-1
D gene: NA

CDR3 protein: CASTPGWGGTDTQYF
CDR3 DNA: TGTGCCAGCACCCCCGGCTGGGGCGGTACAGATACGCAGTATTTT
V gene: TRBV11-2
CDR3 length: 15
clone size: NA
J gene: TRBJ2-3
D gene: NA

CDR3 protein: CASSLFPGHIYEQYF
CDR3 DNA: TGTGCCAGCAGCTTGTTCCCGGGACATATCTACGAGCAGTACTTC
V gene: TRBV9
CDR3 length: 15
clone size: NA
J gene: TRBJ2-7
D gene: NA

CDR3 protein: CASSFGGTYEQYF
CDR3 DNA: TGTGCCAGCAGTTTTGGGGGCACCTACGAGCAGTACTTC
V gene: TRBV27
CDR3 length: 13
clone size: NA
J gene: TRBJ2-7
D gene: NA

CDR3 protein: CASSLTSVHEQYF
CDR3 DNA: TGTGCCAGCAGCTTAACTAGCGTGCACGAGCAGTACTTC
V gene: TRBV7-6
CDR3 length: 13
clone size: NA
J gene: TRBJ2-7
D gene: TRBD2

CDR3 protein: CASSLERTVMNTEAFF
CDR3 DNA: TGTGCCAGCAGCTTAGAGAGAACGGTTATGAACACTGAAGCTTTCTTT
V gene: TRBV7-9
CDR3 length: 16
clone size: NA
J gene: TRBJ1-1
D gene: NA

CDR3 protein: CASTYTTGWTGELFF
CDR3 DNA: TGTGCCAGCACATATACAACAGGGTGGACCGGGGAGCTGTTTTTT
V gene: TRBV2
CDR3 length: 15
clone size: NA
J gene: TRBJ2-2
D gene: NA

CDR3 protein: CASSDGLSTDTQYF
CDR3 DNA: TGTGCCAGCAGTGACGGGTTAAGCACAGATACGCAGTATTTT
V gene: TRBV6-4
CDR3 length: 14
clone size: NA
J gene: TRBJ2-3
D gene: NA

CDR3 protein: CASSMDGGTHEQFF
CDR3 DNA: TGTGCCAGTAGTATGGATGGAGGGACCCATGAGCAGTTCTTC
V gene: TRBV19
CDR3 length: 14
clone size: NA
J gene: TRBJ2-1
D gene: NA

CDR3 protein: CASSGRDRGDEQYF
CDR3 DNA: TGTGCCAGCAGCGGCCGGGACAGGGGGGACGAGCAGTACTTC
V gene: TRBV5-6
CDR3 length: 14
clone size: NA
J gene: TRBJ2-7
D gene: TRBD1

CDR3 protein: CASSGGAGALTDTQYF
CDR3 DNA: TGTGCCAGCAGTGGGGGGGCGGGGGCCCTCACAGATACGCAGTATTTT
V gene: TRBV25-1
CDR3 length: 16
clone size: NA
J gene: TRBJ2-3
D gene: NA

CDR3 protein: CASSPGLEFGTQYF
CDR3 DNA: TGTGCCAGCAGTCCGGGACTAGAATTTGGGACCCAGTACTTC
V gene: TRBV27
CDR3 length: 14
clone size: NA
J gene: TRBJ2-5
D gene: TRBD2

CDR3 protein: CSVVFDTQYF
CDR3 DNA: TGCAGCGTTGTCTTTGATACGCAGTATTTT
V gene: TRBV29-1
CDR3 length: 10
clone size: NA
J gene: TRBJ2-3
D gene: NA

CDR3 protein: CSVPDTNTGELFF
CDR3 DNA: TGCAGCGTGCCGGACACCAACACCGGGGAGCTGTTTTTT
V gene: TRBV29-1
CDR3 length: 13
clone size: NA
J gene: TRBJ2-2
D gene: NA

CDR3 protein: CASSQPMYNEQFF
CDR3 DNA: TGTGCCAGCAGCCAGCCGATGTACAATGAGCAGTTCTTC
V gene: TRBV4-2
CDR3 length: 13
clone size: NA
J gene: TRBJ2-1
D gene: NA

CDR3 protein: CASSLLRNTYNEQFF
CDR3 DNA: TGTGCCAGCAGTTTACTTCGGAACACCTACAATGAGCAGTTCTTC
V gene: TRBV27
CDR3 length: 15
clone size: NA
J gene: TRBJ2-1
D gene: NA

CDR3 protein: CASSPLLRQETQYF
CDR3 DNA: TGTGCCAGCAGCCCCCTTCTGAGGCAAGAGACCCAGTACTTC
V gene: TRBV7-8
CDR3 length: 14
clone size: NA
J gene: TRBJ2-5
D gene: NA

CDR3 protein: CASSHFWGFYEQYF
CDR3 DNA: TGCGCCAGCAGCCACTTCTGGGGGTTTTACGAGCAGTACTTC
V gene: TRBV4-1
CDR3 length: 14
clone size: NA
J gene: TRBJ2-7
D gene: NA

CDR3 protein: CASSPLPGEGETQYF
CDR3 DNA: TGTGCCAGCAGCCCTCTTCCCGGGGAGGGAGAGACCCAGTACTTC
V gene: TRBV9
CDR3 length: 15
clone size: once
J gene: TRBJ2-5
D gene: TRBD2

CDR3 protein: CASSMGSGLYKEAKNIQYF
CDR3 DNA: TGTGCCAGTAGTATGGGCTCGGGGCTCTACAAAGAAGCCAAAAACATTCAGTACTTC
V gene: TRBV19
CDR3 length: 19
clone size: NA
J gene: TRBJ2-4
D gene: NA

CDR3 protein: CASSKVAGEVEQYF
CDR3 DNA: TGTGCCAGCAGCAAAGTTGCGGGAGAAGTCGAGCAGTACTTC
V gene: TRBV21-1
CDR3 length: 14
clone size: NA
J gene: TRBJ2-7
D gene: NA

CDR3 protein: CAISVGTGYRPLHF
CDR3 DNA: TGTGCCATCAGTGTTGGAACAGGGTACCGACCCCTCCACTTT
V gene: TRBV10-3
CDR3 length: 14
clone size: NA
J gene: TRBJ1-6
D gene: NA

CDR3 protein: CASSSLTSYNEQFF
CDR3 DNA: TGTGCCAGCAGTTCCCTGACTTCCTACAATGAGCAGTTCTTC
V gene: TRBV28
CDR3 length: 14
clone size: NA
J gene: TRBJ2-1
D gene: NA

CDR3 protein: CASSLAGVREKLFF
CDR3 DNA: TGTGCCAGCAGCTTAGCCGGGGTGAGGGAAAAACTGTTTTTT
V gene: TRBV7-9
CDR3 length: 14
clone size: NA
J gene: TRBJ1-4
D gene: NA

CDR3 protein: CASSQGTESRAYF
CDR3 DNA: TGTGCCAGCAGCCAAGGGACAGAATCTCGAGCGTACTTC
V gene: TRBV14
CDR3 length: 13
clone size: NA
J gene: TRBJ2-7
D gene: NA

CDR3 protein: CASSLSGQLNSPLHF
CDR3 DNA: TGTGCCAGCAGCTTGTCTGGGCAGTTAAATTCACCCCTCCACTTT
V gene: TRBV7-9
CDR3 length: 15
clone size: NA
J gene: TRBJ1-6
D gene: NA

CDR3 protein: CAWVPGPGELVVGYEQYF
CDR3 DNA: TGTGCCTGGGTACCGGGACCGGGCGAATTAGTGGTCGGCTACGAGCAGTACTTC
V gene: TRBV30
CDR3 length: 18
clone size: once
J gene: TRBJ2-7
D gene: NA

CDR3 protein: CASAGRLSYEQYF
CDR3 DNA: TGTGCCAGTGCGGGACGCCTTTCCTACGAGCAGTACTTC
V gene: TRBV19
CDR3 length: 13
clone size: NA
J gene: TRBJ2-7
D gene: NA

CDR3 protein: CATMPPGGNINEQFF
CDR3 DNA: TGTGCCACCATGCCGCCGGGTGGGAATATCAATGAGCAGTTCTTC
V gene: TRBV7-9
CDR3 length: 15
clone size: NA
J gene: TRBJ2-1
D gene: NA

CDR3 protein: CASQRLADGTDTQYF
CDR3 DNA: TGTGCCAGCCAACGACTAGCAGATGGCACAGATACGCAGTATTTT
V gene: TRBV27
CDR3 length: 15
clone size: NA
J gene: TRBJ2-3
D gene: TRBD2

CDR3 protein: CASSQTTGVDTYF
CDR3 DNA: TGCGCCAGCAGCCAAACGACAGGGGTGGATACATATTTT
V gene: TRBV4-1
CDR3 length: 13
clone size: NA
J gene: TRBJ1-3
D gene: TRBD1

CDR3 protein: CASNQGLPEQYF
CDR3 DNA: TGTGCCAGCAATCAGGGACTTCCCGAGCAGTACTTC
V gene: TRBV7-9
CDR3 length: 12
clone size: NA
J gene: TRBJ2-7
D gene: NA